This T cell receptor (beta chain) was sequenced during a study of blood T cell repertoires in COVID-19. Sequenced by immunoSEQ multiplex PCR; TCRdb stores in-frame clones only, minus some. The sample yields fewer than 200,000 clones, 70% to 90% seen once. CDR1 and CDR2 from the germline V gene are MNHEY and SVGEGT. The ends were cut back, 2 bases at V and 1 base at J, with 8 bases in the middle. The CDR3 is 14 residues long. The sample comprised peripheral blood. J is TRBJ1-1 and V is TRBV6-2 or TRBV6-3, with unresolved D. The source is a woman of 80 years or more with acute or convalescent COVID-19. In nucleotides, the CDR3 is TGTGCCAGCAGTTACGTTTCTACGAACACTGAAGCTTTCTTT. It yields the protein CASSYVSTNTEAFF.